These 6 T cell receptor beta chains came from one sample sequenced in a study of OX40 agonist ivuxolimab in advanced cancers. This table comes from immunoSEQ multiplex PCR, and its TCRdb copy is limited to in-frame clones, with some not included. Of fewer than 25,000 clones listed, 83% are singletons. The sequencing used CD4+ or CD8+ T cells sorted from blood, collected in a trial of the OX40 agonist ivuxolimab. These receptor sequences come from an adult with an advanced solid tumor such as melanoma, head and neck, liver or kidney cancer.

The V and J genes are TRBV4-1 and TRBJ2-2, with TRBD1 matching over 8 bases. The germline CDR1 and CDR2 sequences are MGHRA and YSYEKL. V trimming: 2 bases; J trimming: 3 bases; junction bases outside the gene matches: 11. This CDR3 contains 18 residues. The CDR3 protein is CASSQYGGQGSDTGELFF. As DNA, the CDR3 is TGCGCCAGCAGCCAATACGGTGGACAGGGTAGTGACACCGGGGAGCTGTTTTTT.

V usage is TRBV19 and J usage is TRBJ1-1; D gene uncertain. Germline loops: CDR1 LNHDA, CDR2 SQIVND (reference sequence). CDR3 length: 13 residues. Trimming took off 6 bases at V and 0 bases at J, with 8 bases between the two ends. The CDR3 here is CASRANMNTEAFF. The DNA of the CDR3 is TGTGCCAGTAGGGCCAACATGAACACTGAAGCTTTCTTT.

The V call is TRBV10-3, the J call TRBJ1-1, with a possible D match to TRBD1 (5 bases). Trimming removed 9 bases from V and 7 bases from J, with 18 bases in between. This CDR3 comprises 13 residues. Per germline, CDR1 ENHRY and CDR2 SYGVKD. The CDR3 region is CAMEQVSPVEAFF. CDR3 coding DNA: TGTGCCATGGAACAGGTGAGCCCCGTTGAAGCTTTCTTT.

A note on this clone: The sample holds other DNA sequences that translate to the same CDR3. The chain recombines TRBV6-5 with TRBJ2-2; TRBD2 might be the D (6 bases). The germline V and J ends were trimmed by 0 bases and 4 bases, with 6 bases remaining between them. The CDR3 has 14 residues. Germline V gives CDR1 MNHEY, CDR2 SVGAGI. The CDR3 DNA follows: TGTGCCAGCAGTTACTCGGAGGGCACCGGGGAGCTGTTTTTT. Protein: CASSYSEGTGELFF.

V and J are TRBV5-4 and TRBJ1-1, with a possible D match to TRBD1 (6 bases). Trimming shortened V by 4 bases and J by 1 base, and 17 bases separated the two germline ends. Germline CDR1 and CDR2: SGHNT and YYREEE (reference sequence). This CDR3 comprises 16 residues. The CDR3 DNA reads as TGTGCCAGCAGCGTGGGGGCAGGGGAGGGGAACACTGAAGCTTTCTTT. Its protein product is CASSVGAGEGNTEAFF.

J is TRBJ2-7 and V is TRBV10-2; the D gene is possibly TRBD2 (6 bases). The CDR3 length is 14 residues. The ends were cut back, 6 bases at V and 7 bases at J, with 19 bases in the middle. Germline loops: CDR1 WSHSY, CDR2 SAAADI. In DNA, the CDR3 is TGCGCCAGCAGCGATTTAGCGGAGACGGGGGAGCAGTACTTC. Translated, it gives CASSDLAETGEQYF.